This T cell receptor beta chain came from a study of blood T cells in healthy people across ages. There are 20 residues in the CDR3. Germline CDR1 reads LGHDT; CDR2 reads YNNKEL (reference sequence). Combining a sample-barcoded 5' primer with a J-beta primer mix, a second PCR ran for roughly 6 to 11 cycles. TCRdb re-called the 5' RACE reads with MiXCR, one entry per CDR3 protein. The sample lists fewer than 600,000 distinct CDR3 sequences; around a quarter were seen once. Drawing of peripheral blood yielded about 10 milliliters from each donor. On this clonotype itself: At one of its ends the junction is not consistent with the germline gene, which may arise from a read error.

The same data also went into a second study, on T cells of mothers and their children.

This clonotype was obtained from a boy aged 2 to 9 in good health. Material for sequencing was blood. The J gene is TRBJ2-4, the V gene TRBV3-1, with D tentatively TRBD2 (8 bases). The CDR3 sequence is CASSPVGSGGITGAKSIQYF. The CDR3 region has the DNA TGTGCCAGCAGCCCGGTTGGGAGCGGGGGAATAACAGGGGCCAAAAGCATTCAGTACTTC.